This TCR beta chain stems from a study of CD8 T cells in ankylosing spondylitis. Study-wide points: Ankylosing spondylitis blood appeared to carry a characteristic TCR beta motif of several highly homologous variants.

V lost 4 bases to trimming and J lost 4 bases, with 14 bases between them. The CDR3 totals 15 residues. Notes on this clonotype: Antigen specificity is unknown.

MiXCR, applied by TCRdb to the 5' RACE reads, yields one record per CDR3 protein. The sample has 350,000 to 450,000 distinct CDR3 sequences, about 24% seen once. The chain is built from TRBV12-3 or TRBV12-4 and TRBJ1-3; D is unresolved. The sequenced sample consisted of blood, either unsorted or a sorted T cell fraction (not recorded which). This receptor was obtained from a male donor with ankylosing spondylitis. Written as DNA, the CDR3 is TGTGCCAGCAGTTCGCAAGGCCGTTTGGGAAACACCATATATTTT. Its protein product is CASSSQGRLGNTIYF.